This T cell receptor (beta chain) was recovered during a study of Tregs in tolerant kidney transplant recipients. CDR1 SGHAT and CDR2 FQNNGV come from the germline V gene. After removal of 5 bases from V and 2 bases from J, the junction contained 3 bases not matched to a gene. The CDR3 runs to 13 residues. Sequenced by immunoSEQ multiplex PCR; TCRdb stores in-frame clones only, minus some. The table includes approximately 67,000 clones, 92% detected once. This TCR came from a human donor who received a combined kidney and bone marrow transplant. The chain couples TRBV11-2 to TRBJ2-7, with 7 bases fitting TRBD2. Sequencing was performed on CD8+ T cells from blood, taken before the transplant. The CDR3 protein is CASSIGTTYEQYF. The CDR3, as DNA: TGTGCCAGCAGCATCGGGACTACCTACGAGCAGTACTTC.